The source of this T cell receptor beta chain is a study of T-cell reconstitution after alpha-beta-depleted transplantation in children (dated by TCRdb to about 2016). For the study in its entirety: T-cell immune reconstitution after TCRalphabeta/CD19-depleted allogeneic hematopoietic cell transplantation in children was quantitatively tracked in the study by means of TCR repertoire profiling.

This clonotype was seen repeatedly, ten times or more. Its target antigen remains unknown. Base quality data are lacking; no much larger clone is found one base away. The receptor library was made with PCR. The instrument given in TCRdb is Illumina HiSeq 2500. To normalize quantification of the TCRbeta repertoire, the TCR libraries were built with molecular barcoding that relied on unique molecular identifiers. Clones were called with MiXCR by TCRdb after fastp trimmed the public reads at Q25, and only in-frame beta chains were retained. Entries are consolidated by CDR3 protein sequence, retaining the most common genes and DNA. The sample table contains 180,000 or so distinct CDR3 sequences; only one count was recorded for approximately 6.8% of them. About 4.3% of the sample goes to the ten largest clones. On the study overall, not on this receptor specifically: Over the following months the frequencies of hyperexpanded clones went down, and after one year T-cell counts and TCRbeta diversity were mostly credited to newly produced T cells. In some patients, the high TCRbeta diversity seen at day 60 was put down to recipient T cells and intrathymic progenitors that had survived conditioning. The apparently early recovery of alphabetaT-cell counts about two months after transplant reportedly depended on only several hundred rapidly expanded clones that came from non-depleted graft cells.

Interpreted using the paper, the treatment or condition label stands for: allogeneic hematopoietic cell transplantation with graft depleted of TCRalphabeta T cells and CD19 B cells. Transplant recipients were children who received TCRalphabeta/CD19-depleted allogeneic hematopoietic cell grafts. As encoded in the germline V gene, CDR1 is SQVTM while CDR2 is ANQGSEA. V sheds 7 bases and J sheds 3 bases, leaving 7 bases between their ends. From the cysteine through the phenylalanine, the CDR3 covers 10 amino acids. The read is trimmed to its CDR3 DNA, 30 bases read in frame from base 1. Material: PBMCs, obtained before TCRalphabeta/CD19-depleted stem cell transplant. This clonotype originated in a girl under three years old with combined immunodeficiency, due to receive a stem cell transplant. The V and J segments used are TRBV29-1 and TRBJ2-7; possibly the D gene is TRBD2, per 5 matching bases. For the CDR3, the sequence is CSAGSYEQYF. Read as DNA, the sequence is TGCAGCGCGGGAAGCTACGAGCAGTACTTC.